The clone carrying this T cell receptor (beta chain) was detected only a few times. The antigen is not known. The germline V gene has CDR1 SGHDN and CDR2 FVKESK. V gave up 0 bases and J gave up 4 bases, with 13 bases separating them. This CDR3 is built from 15 residues. TCRbeta library construction was performed incorporating unique molecular identifiers. TCRdb analysed the PCR reads with MiXCR anew, one entry per CDR3 protein. The sample holds hundreds of thousands of distinct CDR3 sequences, 10% to 15% seen once. The data derive from a study of T-cell reconstitution after alpha-beta-depleted transplantation in children. Points from the study as a whole: Several hundred expanded graft clones reportedly gave rise to the alpha-beta T cells present about two months after transplant.

The TCR was taken from a male patient under 18 who had a stem cell transplant for acute myeloid leukemia, so the T cells may come from the graft donor. The sequencing used PBMCs, mostly from graft donor cells, collected 360 days after TCRalphabeta/CD19-depleted stem cell transplant. The J gene is TRBJ2-7, the V gene TRBV14, with D perhaps TRBD1 (5 bases). Written as DNA, the CDR3 is TGTGCCAGCAGCCAAGACCAGGGTGGATGGTACGAGCAGTACTTC. Its translation is CASSQDQGGWYEQYF. The entire variable domain, with the rest obtained from reference TRBV14 and TRBJ2-7, is as follows: EAGVTQFPSHSVIEKGQTVTLRCDPISGHDNLYWYRRVMGKEIKFLLHFVKESKQDESGMPNNRFLAERTGGTYSTLKVQPAELEDSGVYFCASSQDQGGWYEQYFGPGTRLTVT.